A selection of T cell receptor beta chains follows, all from one sample in a study of cytomegalovirus exposure and HLA in healthy donors. The assay was immunoSEQ multiplex PCR, and TCRdb's table has in-frame clones only and misses some. The sample contains 170,000 or so clones, roughly 84% of which appear only once. Specimen: PBMCs. These receptors originate from a woman aged 18 to 35 in good health and CMV-seropositive. The CDR3 runs from the conserved cysteine through the conserved F or W. D genes are given only for firm matches. Only some rows state a clone size, as once, few, many or a class for expanded clones.

j_call: TRBJ2-1; cdr3_length: 15; clone_size: -; d_call: TRBD2; v_call: TRBV5-6; cdr3_aa: CASSLQGTSVGEQFF; cdr3_nt: TGTGCCAGCAGCTTGCAGGGGACTAGCGTAGGCGAGCAGTTCTTC
j_call: TRBJ1-5; cdr3_length: 15; clone_size: -; d_call: -; v_call: TRBV5-5; cdr3_aa: CASSVIYPSNQPQHF; cdr3_nt: TGTGCCAGCAGTGTCATCTACCCGAGCAATCAGCCCCAGCATTTT
j_call: TRBJ2-7; cdr3_length: 15; clone_size: -; d_call: TRBD1; v_call: TRBV27; cdr3_aa: CASSPLTGKIREQYF; cdr3_nt: TGTGCCAGCAGTCCGTTGACAGGGAAAATTCGCGAGCAGTACTTC
j_call: TRBJ2-1; cdr3_length: 13; clone_size: many; d_call: -; v_call: TRBV5-6; cdr3_aa: CASSFNEQDEQFF; cdr3_nt: TGTGCCAGCAGCTTTAACGAACAAGATGAGCAGTTCTTC
j_call: TRBJ1-1; cdr3_length: 16; clone_size: -; d_call: -; v_call: TRBV19; cdr3_aa: CASSISSTGLNTEAFF; cdr3_nt: TGTGCCAGTAGTATAAGTTCGACAGGATTGAACACTGAAGCTTTCTTT
j_call: TRBJ1-6; cdr3_length: 18; clone_size: -; d_call: -; v_call: TRBV14; cdr3_aa: CASSQVRALRTDNSPLHF; cdr3_nt: TGTGCCAGCAGCCAAGTCCGGGCGCTCAGGACAGATAATTCACCCCTCCACTTT
j_call: TRBJ1-4; cdr3_length: 14; clone_size: -; d_call: -; v_call: TRBV6-5; cdr3_aa: CASSYRGNNEKLFF; cdr3_nt: TGTGCCAGCAGTTATAGGGGTAATAATGAAAAACTGTTTTTT
j_call: TRBJ2-5; cdr3_length: 13; clone_size: -; d_call: -; v_call: TRBV7-8; cdr3_aa: CASIRGLQETQYF; cdr3_nt: TGTGCCAGCATCCGGGGACTCCAAGAGACCCAGTACTTC
j_call: TRBJ2-1; cdr3_length: 13; clone_size: -; d_call: -; v_call: TRBV7-6; cdr3_aa: CASSPGPDNEQFF; cdr3_nt: TGTGCCAGCAGCCCAGGCCCAGACAATGAGCAGTTCTTC
j_call: TRBJ1-4; cdr3_length: 13; clone_size: -; d_call: -; v_call: TRBV6-6; cdr3_aa: CASSKGGNEKLFF; cdr3_nt: TGTGCCAGCAGTAAGGGGGGGAACGAAAAACTGTTTTTT
j_call: TRBJ1-5; cdr3_length: 12; clone_size: few; d_call: -; v_call: TRBV18; cdr3_aa: CASSHQNQPQHF; cdr3_nt: TGTGCCAGCTCACATCAAAATCAGCCCCAGCATTTT
j_call: TRBJ2-3; cdr3_length: 15; clone_size: -; d_call: TRBD2; v_call: TRBV6-1; cdr3_aa: CASILSGGATDTQYF; cdr3_nt: TGTGCCAGCATCCTGAGCGGGGGGGCCACAGATACGCAGTATTTT
j_call: TRBJ2-7; cdr3_length: 12; clone_size: -; d_call: -; v_call: TRBV5-6; cdr3_aa: CASSLSVYEQYF; cdr3_nt: TGTGCCAGCAGCTTGTCCGTTTACGAGCAGTACTTC
j_call: TRBJ1-2; cdr3_length: 15; clone_size: -; d_call: TRBD1; v_call: TRBV11-2; cdr3_aa: CASSSQRDRGGGYTF; cdr3_nt: TGTGCCAGCAGCTCACAGAGGGACAGGGGTGGTGGCTACACCTTC
j_call: TRBJ2-7; cdr3_length: 13; clone_size: -; d_call: -; v_call: TRBV4-2; cdr3_aa: CASSQNSPYEQYF; cdr3_nt: TGTGCCAGCAGCCAAAACTCTCCCTACGAGCAGTACTTC
j_call: TRBJ1-5; cdr3_length: 14; clone_size: -; d_call: -; v_call: TRBV27; cdr3_aa: CASSLGHLWGPQHF; cdr3_nt: TGTGCCAGCAGTTTAGGACACCTTTGGGGGCCCCAGCATTTT
j_call: TRBJ2-1; cdr3_length: 14; clone_size: -; d_call: -; v_call: TRBV4-3; cdr3_aa: CASSQNLGRYEQFF; cdr3_nt: TGCGCCAGCAGCCAAAATCTAGGCCGTTATGAGCAGTTCTTC
j_call: TRBJ1-1; cdr3_length: 18; clone_size: -; d_call: TRBD1; v_call: TRBV7-9; cdr3_aa: CASSVYRGLNRWDTEAFF; cdr3_nt: TGTGCCAGCAGCGTTTACAGGGGGTTAAACAGGTGGGACACTGAAGCTTTCTTT
j_call: TRBJ1-4; cdr3_length: 13; clone_size: -; d_call: -; v_call: TRBV10-3; cdr3_aa: CASNRALNEKLFF; cdr3_nt: TGTGCCTCCAACAGGGCTCTTAATGAAAAACTGTTTTTT
j_call: TRBJ1-1; cdr3_length: 11; clone_size: -; d_call: -; v_call: TRBV6-5; cdr3_aa: CASSRETEAFF; cdr3_nt: TGTGCCAGCAGCAGGGAAACTGAAGCTTTCTTT
j_call: TRBJ1-1; cdr3_length: 15; clone_size: -; d_call: -; v_call: TRBV5-4; cdr3_aa: CASSLWLGADTEAFF; cdr3_nt: TGTGCCAGCAGCTTATGGCTGGGGGCGGACACTGAAGCTTTCTTT
j_call: TRBJ2-7; cdr3_length: 13; clone_size: -; d_call: -; v_call: TRBV16; cdr3_aa: CASSHGQSYEQYF; cdr3_nt: TGTGCCAGCAGCCACGGACAGTCCTACGAGCAGTACTTC
j_call: TRBJ1-1; cdr3_length: 14; clone_size: -; d_call: -; v_call: TRBV4-1; cdr3_aa: CASSQTPAGAEAFF; cdr3_nt: TGCGCCAGCAGCCAAACCCCGGCAGGGGCTGAAGCTTTCTTT
j_call: TRBJ1-1; cdr3_length: 13; clone_size: -; d_call: -; v_call: TRBV10-3; cdr3_aa: CAISDPQNTEAFF; cdr3_nt: TGTGCCATCAGTGATCCACAGAACACTGAAGCTTTCTTT
j_call: TRBJ1-1; cdr3_length: 16; clone_size: -; d_call: -; v_call: TRBV7-2; cdr3_aa: CASSPRAGRWSTEAFF; cdr3_nt: TGTGCCAGCAGCCCCCGGGCAGGGCGATGGAGCACTGAAGCTTTCTTT
j_call: TRBJ1-1; cdr3_length: 12; clone_size: -; d_call: -; v_call: TRBV5-6; cdr3_aa: CASSLWGGEAFF; cdr3_nt: TGTGCCAGCAGCTTGTGGGGAGGTGAAGCTTTCTTT
j_call: TRBJ2-7; cdr3_length: 15; clone_size: -; d_call: -; v_call: TRBV18; cdr3_aa: CASSPPGTRHYEQYF; cdr3_nt: TGTGCCAGCTCACCACCGGGGACAAGACACTACGAGCAGTACTTC
j_call: TRBJ2-1; cdr3_length: 13; clone_size: -; d_call: -; v_call: TRBV5-1; cdr3_aa: CASTPGGLGQKFF; cdr3_nt: TGCGCCAGCACCCCAGGGGGGCTGGGACAAAAGTTCTTC
j_call: TRBJ2-7; cdr3_length: 15; clone_size: -; d_call: TRBD1; v_call: TRBV18; cdr3_aa: CASSPGGQGFHEQYF; cdr3_nt: TGTGCCAGCTCACCAGGGGGACAGGGATTCCACGAGCAGTACTTC
j_call: TRBJ2-5; cdr3_length: 14; clone_size: once; d_call: TRBD1; v_call: TRBV2; cdr3_aa: CASMRDRGPETQYF; cdr3_nt: TGTGCCAGCATGCGGGACAGGGGTCCAGAGACCCAGTACTTC
j_call: TRBJ1-6; cdr3_length: 15; clone_size: once; d_call: -; v_call: TRBV19; cdr3_aa: CASSIDVGPNSPLHF; cdr3_nt: TGTGCCAGTAGTATAGATGTTGGGCCAAATTCACCCCTCCACTTT
j_call: TRBJ2-1; cdr3_length: 17; clone_size: -; d_call: TRBD2; v_call: TRBV19; cdr3_aa: CASSKEVAGVSYNEQFF; cdr3_nt: TGTGCCAGTAGTAAGGAAGTAGCGGGGGTTTCCTACAATGAGCAGTTCTTC
j_call: TRBJ1-2; cdr3_length: 16; clone_size: -; d_call: TRBD1; v_call: TRBV6-5; cdr3_aa: CASSYLGGTGAYGYTF; cdr3_nt: TGTGCCAGCAGTTACTTAGGAGGGACAGGGGCCTATGGCTACACCTTC
j_call: TRBJ2-1; cdr3_length: 13; clone_size: few; d_call: -; v_call: TRBV9; cdr3_aa: CASSLTGWNEQFF; cdr3_nt: TGTGCCAGCAGCCTAACAGGGTGGAATGAGCAGTTCTTC
j_call: TRBJ2-5; cdr3_length: 14; clone_size: -; d_call: -; v_call: TRBV2; cdr3_aa: CASSDWNRVETQYF; cdr3_nt: TGTGCCAGCAGTGATTGGAACAGGGTCGAGACCCAGTACTTC
j_call: TRBJ2-7; cdr3_length: 13; clone_size: once; d_call: -; v_call: TRBV5-4; cdr3_aa: CASSFNGDYEQYF; cdr3_nt: TGTGCCAGCAGCTTTAACGGGGACTACGAGCAGTACTTC
j_call: TRBJ2-2; cdr3_length: 13; clone_size: -; d_call: TRBD2; v_call: TRBV11-2; cdr3_aa: CASSFTSGGELFF; cdr3_nt: TGTGCCAGCAGCTTTACTAGCGGCGGGGAGCTGTTTTTT
j_call: TRBJ1-2; cdr3_length: 13; clone_size: few; d_call: -; v_call: TRBV7-8; cdr3_aa: CASSLGGGYGYTF; cdr3_nt: TGTGCCAGCAGCTTAGGAGGCGGCTATGGCTACACCTTC
j_call: TRBJ1-6; cdr3_length: 14; clone_size: -; d_call: TRBD1; v_call: TRBV6-5; cdr3_aa: CASSYDRENSPLHF; cdr3_nt: TGTGCCAGCAGTTATGACAGGGAAAATTCACCCCTCCACTTT
j_call: TRBJ1-5; cdr3_length: 16; clone_size: -; d_call: -; v_call: TRBV2; cdr3_aa: CASSERAGPSGQPQHF; cdr3_nt: TGTGCCAGCAGTGAAAGGGCAGGGCCCTCCGGACAGCCCCAGCATTTT
j_call: TRBJ2-3; cdr3_length: 14; clone_size: -; d_call: -; v_call: TRBV7-2; cdr3_aa: CASSWSGSTDTQYF; cdr3_nt: TGTGCCAGCAGCTGGAGCGGTAGCACAGATACGCAGTATTTT
j_call: TRBJ2-7; cdr3_length: 17; clone_size: -; d_call: TRBD2; v_call: TRBV7-6; cdr3_aa: CASSLVGAPGLGREQYF; cdr3_nt: TGTGCCAGCAGCTTAGTAGGGGCTCCGGGACTAGGACGGGAGCAGTACTTC
j_call: TRBJ1-2; cdr3_length: 14; clone_size: once; d_call: -; v_call: TRBV7-9; cdr3_aa: CASSHGAQYYGYTF; cdr3_nt: TGTGCCAGCAGCCATGGGGCACAATACTATGGCTACACCTTC
j_call: TRBJ2-5; cdr3_length: 14; clone_size: -; d_call: -; v_call: TRBV9; cdr3_aa: CASSQTSGQETQYF; cdr3_nt: TGTGCCAGCAGCCAGACCTCAGGACAAGAGACCCAGTACTTC
j_call: TRBJ2-5; cdr3_length: 15; clone_size: once; d_call: TRBD2; v_call: TRBV18; cdr3_aa: CASSPGTSGRETQYF; cdr3_nt: TGTGCCAGCTCACCCGGGACTAGCGGTCGGGAGACCCAGTACTTC
j_call: TRBJ2-1; cdr3_length: 16; clone_size: -; d_call: TRBD2; v_call: TRBV10-3; cdr3_aa: CAIRGTSGGFYNEQFF; cdr3_nt: TGTGCCATCAGAGGGACTAGCGGGGGGTTCTACAATGAGCAGTTCTTC
j_call: TRBJ1-3; cdr3_length: 16; clone_size: -; d_call: -; v_call: TRBV9; cdr3_aa: CASTQEGKRSGNTIYF; cdr3_nt: TGTGCCAGCACCCAGGAGGGTAAGAGATCTGGAAACACCATATATTTT
j_call: TRBJ2-5; cdr3_length: 12; clone_size: -; d_call: -; v_call: TRBV14; cdr3_aa: CASSQGRRAQYF; cdr3_nt: TGTGCCAGCAGCCAAGGGCGTCGGGCCCAGTACTTC
j_call: TRBJ2-5; cdr3_length: 15; clone_size: -; d_call: TRBD2; v_call: TRBV11-3; cdr3_aa: CASSLGWGGRETQYF; cdr3_nt: TGTGCCAGCAGCTTAGGTTGGGGGGGAAGAGAGACCCAGTACTTC
j_call: TRBJ1-4; cdr3_length: 12; clone_size: -; d_call: -; v_call: TRBV18; cdr3_aa: CASSPRSEKLFF; cdr3_nt: TGTGCCAGCTCACCTAGGAGTGAAAAACTGTTTTTT
j_call: TRBJ2-3; cdr3_length: 15; clone_size: -; d_call: TRBD2; v_call: TRBV7-8; cdr3_aa: CASSLEGGGTDTQYF; cdr3_nt: TGTGCCAGCAGCTTAGAAGGCGGGGGGACAGATACGCAGTATTTT
j_call: TRBJ2-7; cdr3_length: 13; clone_size: -; d_call: -; v_call: TRBV11-2; cdr3_aa: CASSLGRTYEQYF; cdr3_nt: TGTGCCAGCAGCTTAGGCAGGACCTACGAGCAGTACTTC
j_call: TRBJ2-1; cdr3_length: 12; clone_size: -; d_call: -; v_call: TRBV5-6; cdr3_aa: CASSFYPMEQFF; cdr3_nt: TGTGCCAGCAGCTTCTATCCTATGGAGCAGTTCTTC
j_call: TRBJ1-2; cdr3_length: 15; clone_size: -; d_call: -; v_call: TRBV6-1; cdr3_aa: CASSDPGVGNYGYTF; cdr3_nt: TGTGCCAGCAGCGACCCAGGGGTTGGTAACTATGGCTACACCTTC
j_call: TRBJ2-7; cdr3_length: 11; clone_size: -; d_call: -; v_call: TRBV11-2; cdr3_aa: CASSSTYEQYF; cdr3_nt: TGTGCCAGCAGCTCAACCTACGAGCAGTACTTC
j_call: TRBJ1-4; cdr3_length: 15; clone_size: -; d_call: -; v_call: TRBV27; cdr3_aa: CASKAFGMTAEKLFF; cdr3_nt: TGTGCCAGTAAAGCGTTCGGCATGACCGCCGAAAAACTGTTTTTT
j_call: TRBJ1-6; cdr3_length: 17; clone_size: -; d_call: TRBD1; v_call: TRBV7-2; cdr3_aa: CASSLAPQTGSNSPLHF; cdr3_nt: TGTGCCAGCAGCTTAGCCCCCCAGACAGGGAGCAATTCACCCCTCCACTTT
j_call: TRBJ1-3; cdr3_length: 12; clone_size: -; d_call: -; v_call: TRBV18; cdr3_aa: CASSLEGNTIYF; cdr3_nt: TGTGCCAGCTCACTGGAGGGAAACACCATATATTTT
j_call: TRBJ2-1; cdr3_length: 15; clone_size: -; d_call: TRBD2; v_call: TRBV12-5; cdr3_aa: CASGFGTTAHNEQFF; cdr3_nt: TGTGCTAGTGGTTTTGGGACTACCGCCCACAATGAGCAGTTCTTC
j_call: TRBJ2-7; cdr3_length: 15; clone_size: -; d_call: TRBD2; v_call: TRBV19; cdr3_aa: CASSIATSDHYEQYF; cdr3_nt: TGTGCCAGTAGTATAGCAACTAGCGATCACTACGAGCAGTACTTC